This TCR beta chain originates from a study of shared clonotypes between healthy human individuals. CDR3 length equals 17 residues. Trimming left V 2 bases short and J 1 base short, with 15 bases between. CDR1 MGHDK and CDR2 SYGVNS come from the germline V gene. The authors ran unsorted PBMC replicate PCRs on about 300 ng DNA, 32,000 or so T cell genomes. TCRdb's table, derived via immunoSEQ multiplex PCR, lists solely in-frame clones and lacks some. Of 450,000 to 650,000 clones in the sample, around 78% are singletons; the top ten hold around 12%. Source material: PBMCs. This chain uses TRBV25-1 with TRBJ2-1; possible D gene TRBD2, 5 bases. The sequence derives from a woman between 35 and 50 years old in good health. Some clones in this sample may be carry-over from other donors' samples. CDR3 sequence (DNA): TGTGCCAGCAGTGAAGACCCATTTGCGGGTTCCTACAATGAGCAGTTCTTC. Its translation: CASSEDPFAGSYNEQFF.